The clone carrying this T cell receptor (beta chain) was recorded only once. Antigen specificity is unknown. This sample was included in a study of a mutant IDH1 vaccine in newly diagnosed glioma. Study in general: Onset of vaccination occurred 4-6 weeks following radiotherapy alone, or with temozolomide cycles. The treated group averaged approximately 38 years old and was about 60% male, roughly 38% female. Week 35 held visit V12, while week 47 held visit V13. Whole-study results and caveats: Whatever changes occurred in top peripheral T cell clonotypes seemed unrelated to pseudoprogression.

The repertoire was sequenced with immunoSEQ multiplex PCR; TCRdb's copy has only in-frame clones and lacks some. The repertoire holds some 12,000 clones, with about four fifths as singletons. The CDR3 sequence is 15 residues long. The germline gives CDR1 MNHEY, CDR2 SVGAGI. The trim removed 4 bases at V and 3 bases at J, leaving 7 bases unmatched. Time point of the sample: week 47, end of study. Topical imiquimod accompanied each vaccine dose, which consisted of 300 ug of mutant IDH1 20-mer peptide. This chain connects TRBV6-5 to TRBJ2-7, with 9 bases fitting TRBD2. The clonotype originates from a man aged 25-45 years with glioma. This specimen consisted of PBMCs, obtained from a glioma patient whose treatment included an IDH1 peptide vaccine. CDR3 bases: TGTGCCAGCAGTTTCTCTCTAGCGGGATACTACGAGCAGTACTTC. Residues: CASSFSLAGYYEQYF.